These 29 T cell receptor beta chains came from one sample sequenced in a study of T cells in localized non-small cell lung cancer. Sequencing used immunoSEQ multiplex PCR; TCRdb keeps in-frame clones, though not all of them. Found here are under 70,000 clones, more than 80% of them singletons; the top ten hold 5.2%. The source material was peripheral blood, sampled before any cancer treatment. The receptors shown here come from a woman aged 35-75 years with stage I lung adenocarcinoma.

CDR3 sequence: CASSRDSSYEQYF. For the CDR3, the DNA is TGTGCCAGCAGCCGGGACAGCTCCTACGAGCAGTACTTC. V is TRBV11-2 and J is TRBJ2-7; 7 nucleotides line up with TRBD1. Trimming removed 5 bases from V and 0 bases from J; junction bases left unmatched: 1. Germline CDR1 and CDR2: SGHAT and FQNNGV. This CDR3 is built from 13 residues.

This chain links TRBV28 with TRBJ1-1, with D unclear. Per the germline V gene, CDR1 is MDHEN and CDR2 is SYDVKM. The V and J ends lost 2 bases and 8 bases respectively, with 12 bases between them. There are 13 residues in the CDR3. DNA of the CDR3: TGTGCCAGCAGTTTAGTACAGCCACCCGAAGCTTTCTTT. Protein product: CASSLVQPPEAFF.

The rearrangement uses TRBV15 and TRBJ1-1; D ambiguous. The CDR3 spans 14 residues. V lost 0 bases and J 4 bases, leaving 9 bases between the germline ends. CDR1 and CDR2 (germline): LNHNV, YYDKDF (reference sequence). The DNA for the CDR3 is TGTGCCACCAGCAGAGAAACTCGGGTCACTGAAGCTTTCTTT. Its translation: CATSRETRVTEAFF.

This sequence joins TRBV19 and TRBJ2-2, with 8 bases fitting TRBD1. The V gene end was trimmed by 7 bases and the J gene end by 4 bases; junction bases not matched to a gene: 11. This CDR3 contains 16 residues. Germline assignment: CDR1 LNHDA and CDR2 SQIVND (reference sequence). The CDR3 sequence: CASMPGQVTSTGELFF. In DNA, the CDR3 is TGTGCCAGTATGCCGGGACAGGTAACGAGCACCGGGGAGCTGTTTTTT.

J is TRBJ2-5 and V is TRBV10-3; TRBD2 matches 9 bases. The germline V gene has CDR1 ENHRY and CDR2 SYGVKD. Trimming removed 0 bases from V and 5 bases from J; junction bases left unmatched: 10. This CDR3 comprises 17 residues. CDR3 nucleotides: TGTGCCATCAGTGAGTCTGAGGCGGGGGGGCCTTGGGAGACCCAGTACTTC. Translated: CAISESEAGGPWETQYF.

V usage is TRBV10-3 and J usage is TRBJ2-7; the D gene is possibly TRBD1 (6 bases). Germline assignment: CDR1 ENHRY and CDR2 SYGVKD. The V gene lost 10 bases and the J gene lost 5 bases, with 18 bases spanning the gap. The length of the CDR3 is 13 residues. This CDR3 reads CATAQGTNHEQYF. The DNA for the CDR3 is TGTGCCACCGCACAGGGAACGAACCACGAGCAGTACTTC.

V and J are TRBV7-6 and TRBJ1-6, with 8 bases fitting TRBD1. The J segment lost 1 base and the V segment lost 4 bases, leaving 3 bases of the junction unmatched. CDR1 SGHVS and CDR2 FNYEAQ come from the germline V gene. CDR3 length equals 16 residues. The CDR3 nucleotides are TGTGCCAGCAGCTCCCGGGACAGGTCCTATAATTCACCCCTCCACTTT. The encoded protein is CASSSRDRSYNSPLHF. Supplemented by reference TRBV7-6 and TRBJ1-6, the full variable domain reads GAGVSQSPRYKVTKRGQDVALRCDPISGHVSLYWYRQALGQGPEFLTYFNYEAQQDKSGLPNDRFSAERPEGSISTLTIQRTEQRDSAMYRCASSSRDRSYNSPLHFGNGTRLTVT.

This chain connects TRBV18 to TRBJ1-5; no clear D gene. V dropped 0 bases and J dropped 7 bases, with 19 bases sitting between them. The germline V gene encodes CDR1 KGHSH and CDR2 LQKENI. The CDR3 consists of 17 residues. The CDR3 region is CASSPPASGGGGQPQHF. The CDR3 DNA follows: TGTGCCAGCTCACCACCGGCGTCGGGCGGAGGAGGACAGCCCCAGCATTTT.

V gene TRBV15 combines with J gene TRBJ2-1, with 9 bases identical to TRBD1. The V gene end was trimmed by 3 bases and the J gene end by 7 bases; junction bases not matched to a gene: 7. The germline V gene encodes CDR1 LNHNV and CDR2 YYDKDF (reference sequence). The CDR3 spans 15 residues. The DNA of the CDR3 is TGTGCCACCAGCAGGGGCGGGACAGGGCTAAATGAGCAGTTCTTC. Its translation: CATSRGGTGLNEQFF.

The CDR3 loop reads CASSLSRLAPYNEQFF. CDR3 sequence (DNA): TGTGCCAGCAGCTTAAGTCGGCTAGCGCCTTACAATGAGCAGTTCTTC. The V call is TRBV11-2, the J call TRBJ2-1, with a tentative D call TRBD2 (6 bases). The CDR3 covers 16 residues. The germline V gene encodes CDR1 SGHAT and CDR2 FQNNGV. Trimming pared 2 bases from V and 4 bases from J, leaving 15 bases between. Based on the CDR3 plus reference TRBV11-2 and TRBJ2-1, the full variable domain is EAGVAQSPRYKIIEKRQSVAFWCNPISGHATLYWYQQILGQGPKLLIQFQNNGVVDDSQLPKDRFSAERLKGVDSTLKIQPAKLEDSAVYLCASSLSRLAPYNEQFFGPGTRLTVL.

This chain links TRBV7-3 with TRBJ2-1; 9 bases are a match to TRBD2. The length of the CDR3 is 12 residues. The V and J ends lost 2 bases and 15 bases, in that order; junction bases with no gene match: 5. Germline-derived CDR1 and CDR2 are SGHTA and FQGTGA. In nucleotides, the CDR3 is TGTGCCAGCAGCTTAGCGGGGGGGCCCCGGTTCTTC. Translated, it gives CASSLAGGPRFF.

V usage is TRBV7-2 and J usage is TRBJ1-2; D gene uncertain. This CDR3 has 14 amino acids. Germline lookup yields CDR1 SGHTA and CDR2 FQGNSA. The V end was cut by 1 base, the J end by 7 bases, with 13 bases between. The CDR3 DNA follows: TGTGCCAGCAGCTTAGGAGACCCTCGAGGTGGCTACACCTTC. It specifies CASSLGDPRGGYTF.

Sample share makes this clone medium-sized. This chain uses TRBV6-5 with TRBJ1-2; D uncertain. CDR1 and CDR2 from the germline V gene are MNHEY and SVGAGI. The ends were cut back, 2 bases at V and 6 bases at J, with 16 bases in the middle. The CDR3 extends over 15 amino acids. CDR3 in DNA: TGTGCCAGCAGTTACATCGGATCCGGTAGTGATGGCTACACCTTC. Its protein product is CASSYIGSGSDGYTF.

Here the CDR3 DNA reads TGTGCCAGCAGTTTATCCGCTGGGACCCAGTACTTC. It is translated as CASSLSAGTQYF. V is TRBV28 and J is TRBJ2-5, with unresolved D. CDR3 length: 12 amino acids. Germline loops: CDR1 MDHEN, CDR2 SYDVKM. Between the trimmed V and J ends, which lost 1 base and 7 bases, there was a span of 7 bases.

The chain combines TRBV19 with TRBJ1-5; no clear D gene. CDR1 is LNHDA and CDR2 is SQIVND in the germline V gene (reference sequence). Trimming pared 3 bases from V and 5 bases from J, leaving 8 bases between. This CDR3 has 13 residues. The CDR3 DNA is TGTGCCAGTAGTATTGATGGACATCAGCCCCAGCATTTT. Protein: CASSIDGHQPQHF.

On this clone: A read error may produce the germline difference seen at one junction end. The chain has TRBV18 and TRBJ2-7, with a weak D call TRBD1 (5 bases). CDR1 KGHSH and CDR2 LQKENI come from the germline V gene. The CDR3 is 13 residues long. The CDR3 here is CANSPRLGDEQYF. For the CDR3, the DNA is TGTGCCAACTCACCACGGTTAGGGGACGAGCAGTACTTC. The full variable domain, in which reference TRBV18 and TRBJ2-7 provide the parts outside the CDR3, is NAGVMQNPRHLVRRRGQEARLRCSPMKGHSHVYWYRQLPEEGLKFMVYLQKENIIDESGMPKERFSAEFPKEGPSILRIQQVVRGDSAAYFCANSPRLGDEQYFGPGTRLTVT.

The CDR3 DNA reads as TGTGCCAGTAGTATACCACAGGGGACCGGGGAGCTGTTTTTT. Its translation: CASSIPQGTGELFF. This sequence joins TRBV19 and TRBJ2-2, with 7 bases identical to TRBD1. This CDR3 region has 14 residues. Germline CDR1 LNHDA, CDR2 SQIVND (reference sequence). V dropped 2 bases and J dropped 5; count of bases not matched to a gene: 2.

V is TRBV2 and J is TRBJ2-5; no reliable D call. There are 13 residues in the CDR3. V was trimmed by 2 bases and J by 0 bases, leaving 4 bases between them. From germline, CDR1 is SNHLY and CDR2 FYNNEI. The CDR3 here is CASSENNQETQYF. The CDR3 DNA sequence: TGTGCCAGCAGTGAAAACAACCAAGAGACCCAGTACTTC.

The chain combines TRBV7-9 with TRBJ2-7; D is unclear. V was clipped by 2 bases and J by 4 bases, with 15 bases between them. The CDR3 loop spans 15 amino acids. Per the germline V gene, CDR1 is SEHNR and CDR2 is FQNEAQ (reference sequence). CDR3: CASSLSLRIEYEQYF. The CDR3 region has the DNA TGTGCCAGCAGCTTAAGCTTAAGGATTGAGTACGAGCAGTACTTC.

The chain is built from TRBV6-6 and TRBJ1-2; 8 bases match TRBD1. Germline CDR1 MNHNY, CDR2 SVGAGI (reference sequence). After removal of 6 bases from V and 4 bases from J, the junction contained 13 bases not matched to a gene. The CDR3 sequence is 16 residues long. The CDR3 bases are TGTGCCAGCAGATTCTCGCTGGACAGGGACGGCTATGGCTACACCTTC. Protein: CASRFSLDRDGYGYTF.

The V call is TRBV4-3, the J call TRBJ2-5, with 8 nucleotides matching TRBD2. The CDR3 length is 17 residues. The germline V gene encodes CDR1 LGHNA and CDR2 YSLEER. The junction had 11 bases not matched to a gene; V was cut back by 0 bases and J by 5 bases. CDR3 loop: CASSQDLASGGYETQYF. The CDR3 coding sequence is TGCGCCAGCAGCCAAGATCTAGCGAGCGGGGGATATGAGACCCAGTACTTC.

V and J are TRBV4-2 and TRBJ2-1, with D unclear. The CDR3 is 14 residues long. V lost 1 base and J 6 bases, leaving 10 bases between the germline ends. The V gene's germline CDR1 is LGHNA and CDR2 YNFKEQ. This CDR3 is CASSQGTEPNEQFF. As DNA, the CDR3 is TGTGCCAGCAGCCAAGGAACCGAGCCCAATGAGCAGTTCTTC.

The J gene is TRBJ1-1, the V gene TRBV7-2, with D hard to call. The CDR3 covers 14 residues. The ends were cut back, 5 bases at V and 5 bases at J, with 15 bases in the middle. Looked up from germline, CDR1 is SGHTA and CDR2 is FQGNSA. CDR3 amino acids: CASSRLSIRTEAFF. The CDR3 DNA sequence: TGTGCCAGCAGCCGCCTTAGTATTCGGACTGAAGCTTTCTTT.

The CDR3 DNA reads as TGTGCCAGCAGTGTATTGGTAGTTGGACAGGGGGTCTCCCTTGGTGTCTACGAGCAGTACTTC. This gives the protein CASSVLVVGQGVSLGVYEQYF. The chain carries TRBV2 and TRBJ2-7; 10 nucleotides agree with TRBD1. Germline CDR1 SNHLY, CDR2 FYNNEI. With 4 bases clipped from V and 3 bases from J, the junction kept 24 bases outside the gene matches. The CDR3 spans 21 residues.

The genes are TRBV19 and TRBJ1-4; 7 nucleotides agree with TRBD1. Per germline, CDR1 LNHDA and CDR2 SQIVND (reference sequence). Trimming took 9 bases from V and 6 from J; bases not matched to a gene: 7. This CDR3 has 13 amino acids. For the CDR3, the DNA is TGTGCCAGCCGGGGGACAGCGCATGAAAAACTGTTTTTT. Its translation is CASRGTAHEKLFF.

The chain carries TRBV7-8 and TRBJ2-5, with D perhaps TRBD1 or TRBD2 (5 bases each). CDR3 length: 13 residues. Per the germline V gene, CDR1 is SGHVS and CDR2 is FQNEAQ. The germline V and J ends were trimmed by 4 bases and 3 bases, with 9 bases remaining between them. The CDR3 coding sequence is TGTGCCAGCAGCTGGGGGACGAAAGAGACCCAGTACTTC. Residues: CASSWGTKETQYF.

V gene TRBV5-6 combines with J gene TRBJ2-1, with D perhaps matching TRBD1 or TRBD2 (5 bases each). This CDR3 is 16 amino acids long. Trimming pared 4 bases from V and 3 bases from J, leaving 17 bases between. Germline CDR1 reads SGHDT; CDR2 reads YYEEEE. The CDR3 DNA sequence: TGTGCCAGCAGCCCACTACCGGGACCAATCTACAATGAGCAGTTCTTC. Translated, it gives CASSPLPGPIYNEQFF.

The chain is built from TRBV6-6 and TRBJ2-3, with D perhaps matching TRBD2 (7 bases). V lost 2 bases to trimming and J lost 5 bases, with 14 bases between them. The germline CDR1 and CDR2 sequences are MNHNY and SVGAGI (reference sequence). This CDR3 is built from 15 residues. The CDR3 nucleotides read TGTGCCAGCAGTTACGTGGGGGGGCTGGGAGATACGCAGTATTTT. This translates into CASSYVGGLGDTQYF.

The V call is TRBV28, the J call TRBJ1-2; D remains ambiguous. Germline CDR1 and CDR2: MDHEN and SYDVKM. This CDR3 spans 12 amino acids. Trimming took 3 bases from V and 5 from J, leaving 7 bases between them. For the CDR3, the DNA is TGTGCCAGCAGTTTTCAAGTATATGGCTACACCTTC. It codes for CASSFQVYGYTF.